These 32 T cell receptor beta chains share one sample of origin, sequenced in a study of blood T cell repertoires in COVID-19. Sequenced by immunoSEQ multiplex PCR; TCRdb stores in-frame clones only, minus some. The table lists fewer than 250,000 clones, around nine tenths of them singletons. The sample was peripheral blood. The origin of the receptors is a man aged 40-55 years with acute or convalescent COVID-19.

CDR3 DNA sequence: TGTGCCAGCAGCCAAGCGTTGACTAGAATCTACGAGCAGTACTTC. Its translation is CASSQALTRIYEQYF. V and J are TRBV3-1 (or the pseudogene TRBV3-2) and TRBJ2-7; tentatively, D is TRBD2 (6 bases). This CDR3 comprises 15 residues. The germline V gene has CDR1 LGHDT and CDR2 YNNKEL (reference sequence). The V end lost 1 base, the J end lost 3 bases, and 13 bases lay between the germline ends.

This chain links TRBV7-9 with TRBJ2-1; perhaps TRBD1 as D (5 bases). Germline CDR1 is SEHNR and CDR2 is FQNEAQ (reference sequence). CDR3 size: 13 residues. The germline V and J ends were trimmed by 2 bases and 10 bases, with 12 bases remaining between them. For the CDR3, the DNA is TGTGCCAGCAGCTTAAGGGGCCTGGTCGAGCAGTTCTTC. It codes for CASSLRGLVEQFF. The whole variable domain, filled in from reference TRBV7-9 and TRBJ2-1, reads DTGVSQNPRHKITKRGQNVTFRCDPISEHNRLYWYRQTLGQGPEFLTYFQNEAQLEKSRLLSDRFSAERPKGSFSTLEIQRTEQGDSAMYLCASSLRGLVEQFFGPGTRLTVL.

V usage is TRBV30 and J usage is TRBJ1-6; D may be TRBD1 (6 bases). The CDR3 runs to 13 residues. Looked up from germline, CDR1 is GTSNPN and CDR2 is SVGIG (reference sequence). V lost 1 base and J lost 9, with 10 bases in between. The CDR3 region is CAWSGGQLSPLHF. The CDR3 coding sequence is TGTGCCTGGAGTGGCGGACAGCTTTCACCCCTCCACTTT. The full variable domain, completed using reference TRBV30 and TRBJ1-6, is SQTIHQWPATLVQPVGSPLSLECTVEGTSNPNLYWYRQAAGRGLQLLFYSVGIGQISSEVPQNLSASRPQDRQFILSSKKLLLSDSGFYLCAWSGGQLSPLHFGNGTRLTVT.

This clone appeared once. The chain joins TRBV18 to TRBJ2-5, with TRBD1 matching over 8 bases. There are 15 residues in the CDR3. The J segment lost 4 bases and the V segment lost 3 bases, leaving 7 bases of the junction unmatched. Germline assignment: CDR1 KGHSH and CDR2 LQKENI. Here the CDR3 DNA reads TGTGCCAGCTCACCGACCCCGGACAGGGCAGAGACCCAGTACTTC. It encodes CASSPTPDRAETQYF.

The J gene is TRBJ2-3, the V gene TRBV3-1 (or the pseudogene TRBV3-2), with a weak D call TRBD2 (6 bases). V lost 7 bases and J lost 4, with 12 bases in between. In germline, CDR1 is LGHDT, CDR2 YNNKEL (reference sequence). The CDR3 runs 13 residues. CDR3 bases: TGTGCCAGCAACGCGGCGGGGTCAGATACGCAGTATTTT. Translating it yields CASNAAGSDTQYF.

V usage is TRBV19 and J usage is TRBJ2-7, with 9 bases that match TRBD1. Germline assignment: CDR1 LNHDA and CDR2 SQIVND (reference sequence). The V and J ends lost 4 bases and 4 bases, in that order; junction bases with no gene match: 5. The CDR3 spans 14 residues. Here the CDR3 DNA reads TGTGCCAGTAGTAGGACAGGGGAGCCTTACGAGCAGTACTTC. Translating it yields CASSRTGEPYEQYF.

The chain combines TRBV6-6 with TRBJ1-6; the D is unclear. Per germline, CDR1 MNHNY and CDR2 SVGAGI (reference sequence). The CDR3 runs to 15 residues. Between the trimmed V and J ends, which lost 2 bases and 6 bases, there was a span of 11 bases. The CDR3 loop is CASSYGHASNSPLHF. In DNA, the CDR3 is TGTGCCAGCAGTTACGGGCACGCAAGTAATTCACCCCTCCACTTT.

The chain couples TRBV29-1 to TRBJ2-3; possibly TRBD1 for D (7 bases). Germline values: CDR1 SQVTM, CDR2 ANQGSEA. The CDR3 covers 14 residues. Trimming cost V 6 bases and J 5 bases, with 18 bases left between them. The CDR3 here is CSVHGGQILDTQYF. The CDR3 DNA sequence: TGCAGCGTCCACGGGGGACAGATTTTAGATACGCAGTATTTT.

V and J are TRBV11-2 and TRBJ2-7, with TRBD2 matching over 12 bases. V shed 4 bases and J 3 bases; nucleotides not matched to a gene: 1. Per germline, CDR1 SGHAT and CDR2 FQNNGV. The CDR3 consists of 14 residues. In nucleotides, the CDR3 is TGTGCCAGCAGCTCACTAGCGGGAGGCTACGAGCAGTACTTC. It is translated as CASSSLAGGYEQYF.

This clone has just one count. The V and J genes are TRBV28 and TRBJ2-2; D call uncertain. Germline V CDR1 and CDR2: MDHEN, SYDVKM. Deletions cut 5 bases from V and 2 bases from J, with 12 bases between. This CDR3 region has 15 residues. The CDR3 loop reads CASSVHGFNTGELFF. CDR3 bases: TGTGCCAGCAGTGTGCACGGGTTTAACACCGGGGAGCTGTTTTTT. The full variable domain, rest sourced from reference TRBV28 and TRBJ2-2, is DVKVTQSSRYLVKRTGEKVFLECVQDMDHENMFWYRQDPGLGLRLIYFSYDVKMKEKGDIPEGYSVSREKKERFSLILESASTNQTSMYLCASSVHGFNTGELFFGEGSRLTVL.

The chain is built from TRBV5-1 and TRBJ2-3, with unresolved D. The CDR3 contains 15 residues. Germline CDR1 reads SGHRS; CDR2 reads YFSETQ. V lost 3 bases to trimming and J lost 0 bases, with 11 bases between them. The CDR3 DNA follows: TGCGCCAGCAGCTCTAGAGTAGATAGCACAGATACGCAGTATTTT. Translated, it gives CASSSRVDSTDTQYF. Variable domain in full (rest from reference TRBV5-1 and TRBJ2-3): KAGVTQTPRYLIKTRGQQVTLSCSPISGHRSVSWYQQTPGQGLQFLFEYFSETQRNKGNFPGRFSGRQFSNSRSEMNVSTLELGDSALYLCASSSRVDSTDTQYFGPGTRLTVL.

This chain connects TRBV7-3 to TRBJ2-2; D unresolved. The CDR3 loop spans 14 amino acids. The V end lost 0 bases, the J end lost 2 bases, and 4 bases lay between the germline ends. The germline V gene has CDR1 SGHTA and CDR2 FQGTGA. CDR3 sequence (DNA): TGTGCCAGCAGCTTAACAACTAACACCGGGGAGCTGTTTTTT. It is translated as CASSLTTNTGELFF. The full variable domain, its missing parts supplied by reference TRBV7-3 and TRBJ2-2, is GAGVSQTPSNKVTEKGKYVELRCDPISGHTALYWYRQSLGQGPEFLIYFQGTGAADDSGLPNDRFFAVRPEGSVSTLKIQRTERGDSAVYLCASSLTTNTGELFFGEGSRLTVL.

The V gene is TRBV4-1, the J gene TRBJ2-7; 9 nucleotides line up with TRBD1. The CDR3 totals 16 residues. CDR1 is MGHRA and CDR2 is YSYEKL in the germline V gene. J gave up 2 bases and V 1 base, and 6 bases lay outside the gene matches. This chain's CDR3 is CASSQVVGQGTYEQYF. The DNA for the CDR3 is TGCGCCAGCAGCCAAGTCGTGGGACAGGGAACCTACGAGCAGTACTTC.

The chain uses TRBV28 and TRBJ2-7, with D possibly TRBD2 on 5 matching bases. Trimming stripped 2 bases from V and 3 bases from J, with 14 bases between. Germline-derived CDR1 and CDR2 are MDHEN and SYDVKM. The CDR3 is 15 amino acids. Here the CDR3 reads CASSLVARDFYEQYF. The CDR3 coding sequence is TGTGCCAGCAGTTTAGTAGCGCGAGACTTCTACGAGCAGTACTTC.

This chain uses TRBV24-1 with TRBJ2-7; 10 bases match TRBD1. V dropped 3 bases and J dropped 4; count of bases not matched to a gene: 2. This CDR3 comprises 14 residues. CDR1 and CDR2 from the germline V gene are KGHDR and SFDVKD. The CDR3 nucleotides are TGTGCCACCAGTGATGTGGGACAGGGGTACGAGCAGTACTTC. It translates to CATSDVGQGYEQYF.

CDR3 DNA sequence: TGTGCCAGCAGTTTATGGAACACAGGCCACAATGAGCAGTTCTTC. It yields the protein CASSLWNTGHNEQFF. The rearrangement joins TRBV28 to TRBJ2-1; D is possibly TRBD1 (5 bases). Germline lookup yields CDR1 MDHEN and CDR2 SYDVKM. The CDR3 consists of 15 residues. Trimming shortened V by 0 bases and J by 5 bases, and 11 bases separated the two germline ends.

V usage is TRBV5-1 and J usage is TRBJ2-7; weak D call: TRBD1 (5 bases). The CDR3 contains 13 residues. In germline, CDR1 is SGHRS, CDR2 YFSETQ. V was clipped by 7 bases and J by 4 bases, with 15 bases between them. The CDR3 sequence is CASRPGPEYEQYF. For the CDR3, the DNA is TGCGCCAGCCGTCCAGGGCCTGAATACGAGCAGTACTTC.

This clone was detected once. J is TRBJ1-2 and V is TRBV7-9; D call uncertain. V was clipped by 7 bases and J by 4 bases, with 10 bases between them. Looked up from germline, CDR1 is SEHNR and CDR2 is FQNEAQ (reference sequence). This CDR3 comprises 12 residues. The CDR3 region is CASTAESYGYTF. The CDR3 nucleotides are TGTGCCAGCACCGCGGAGAGCTATGGCTACACCTTC. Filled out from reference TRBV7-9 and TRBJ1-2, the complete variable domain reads DTGVSQNPRHKITKRGQNVTFRCDPISEHNRLYWYRQTLGQGPEFLTYFQNEAQLEKSRLLSDRFSAERPKGSFSTLEIQRTEQGDSAMYLCASTAESYGYTFGSGTRLTVV.

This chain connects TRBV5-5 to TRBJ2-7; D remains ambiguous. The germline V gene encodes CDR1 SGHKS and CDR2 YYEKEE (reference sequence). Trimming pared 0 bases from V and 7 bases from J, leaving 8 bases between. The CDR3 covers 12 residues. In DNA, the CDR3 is TGTGCCAGCAGCTTGGCGTTCTTGGAGCAGTACTTC. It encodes CASSLAFLEQYF.

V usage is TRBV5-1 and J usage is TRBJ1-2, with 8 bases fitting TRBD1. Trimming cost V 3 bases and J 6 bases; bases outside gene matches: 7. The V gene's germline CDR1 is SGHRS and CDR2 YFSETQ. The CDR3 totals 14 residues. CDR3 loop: CASSSGQGGDGYTF. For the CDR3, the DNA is TGCGCCAGCAGCTCTGGACAGGGAGGAGATGGCTACACCTTC. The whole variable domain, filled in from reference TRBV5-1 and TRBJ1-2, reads KAGVTQTPRYLIKTRGQQVTLSCSPISGHRSVSWYQQTPGQGLQFLFEYFSETQRNKGNFPGRFSGRQFSNSRSEMNVSTLELGDSALYLCASSSGQGGDGYTFGSGTRLTVV.

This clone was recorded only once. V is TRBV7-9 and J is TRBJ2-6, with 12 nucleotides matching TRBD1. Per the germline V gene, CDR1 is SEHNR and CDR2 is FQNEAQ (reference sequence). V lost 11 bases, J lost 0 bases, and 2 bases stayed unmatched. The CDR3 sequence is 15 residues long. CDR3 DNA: TGTGCCCGGGACAGGGGGCCCTCTGGGGCCAACGTCCTGACTTTC. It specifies CARDRGPSGANVLTF.

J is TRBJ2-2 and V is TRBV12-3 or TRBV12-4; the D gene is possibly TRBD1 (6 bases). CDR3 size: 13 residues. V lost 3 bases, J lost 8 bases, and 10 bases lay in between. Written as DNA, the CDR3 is TGTGCCAGCAGTTTTCAGGGGCTGGGGGAGCTGTTTTTT. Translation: CASSFQGLGELFF.

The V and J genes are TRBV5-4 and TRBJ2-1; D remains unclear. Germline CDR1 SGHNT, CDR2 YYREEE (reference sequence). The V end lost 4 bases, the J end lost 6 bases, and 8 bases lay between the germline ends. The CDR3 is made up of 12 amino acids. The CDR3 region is CASSRIVNEQFF. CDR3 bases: TGTGCCAGCAGCCGTATAGTCAATGAGCAGTTCTTC.

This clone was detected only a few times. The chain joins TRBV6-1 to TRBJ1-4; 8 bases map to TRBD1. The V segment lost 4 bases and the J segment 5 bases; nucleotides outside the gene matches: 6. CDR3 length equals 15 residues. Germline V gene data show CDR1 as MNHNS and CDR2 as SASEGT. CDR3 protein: CASSVAGTGNEKLFF. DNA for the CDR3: TGTGCCAGCAGTGTAGCCGGGACAGGCAATGAAAAACTGTTTTTT.

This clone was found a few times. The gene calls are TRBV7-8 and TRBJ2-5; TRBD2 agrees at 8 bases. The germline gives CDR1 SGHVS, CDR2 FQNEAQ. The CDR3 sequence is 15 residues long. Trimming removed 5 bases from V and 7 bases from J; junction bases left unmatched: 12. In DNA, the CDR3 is TGTGCCAGCAGCCCCACTCTGGGCGGGGGGTCGACCCAGTACTTC. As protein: CASSPTLGGGSTQYF.

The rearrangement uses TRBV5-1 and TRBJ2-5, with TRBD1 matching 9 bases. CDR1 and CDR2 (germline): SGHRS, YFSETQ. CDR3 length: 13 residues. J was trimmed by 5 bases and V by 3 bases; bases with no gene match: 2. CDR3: CASSSGQGETQYF. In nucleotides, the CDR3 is TGCGCCAGCAGCTCCGGACAGGGGGAGACCCAGTACTTC.

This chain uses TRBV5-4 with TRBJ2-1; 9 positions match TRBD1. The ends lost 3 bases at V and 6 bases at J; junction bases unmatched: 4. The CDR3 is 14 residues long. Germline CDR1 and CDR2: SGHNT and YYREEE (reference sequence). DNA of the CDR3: TGTGCCAGCAGCTCCAGACAGGGGGTCAATGAGCAGTTCTTC. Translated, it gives CASSSRQGVNEQFF.

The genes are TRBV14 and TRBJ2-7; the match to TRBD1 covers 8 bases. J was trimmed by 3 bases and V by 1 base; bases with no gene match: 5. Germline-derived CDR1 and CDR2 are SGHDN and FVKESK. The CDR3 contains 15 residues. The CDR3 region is CASSQAGTGFYEQYF. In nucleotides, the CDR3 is TGTGCCAGCAGCCAAGCGGGGACAGGATTCTACGAGCAGTACTTC. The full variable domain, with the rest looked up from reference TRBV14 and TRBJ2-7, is EAGVTQFPSHSVIEKGQTVTLRCDPISGHDNLYWYRRVMGKEIKFLLHFVKESKQDESGMPNNRFLAERTGGTYSTLKVQPAELEDSGVYFCASSQAGTGFYEQYFGPGTRLTVT.

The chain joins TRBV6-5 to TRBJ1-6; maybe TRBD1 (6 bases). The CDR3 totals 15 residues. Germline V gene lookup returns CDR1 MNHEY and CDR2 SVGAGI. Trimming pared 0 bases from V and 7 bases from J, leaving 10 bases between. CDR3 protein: CASSYSSGVNSPLHF. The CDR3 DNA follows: TGTGCCAGCAGTTACTCCTCAGGGGTAAATTCACCCCTCCACTTT.

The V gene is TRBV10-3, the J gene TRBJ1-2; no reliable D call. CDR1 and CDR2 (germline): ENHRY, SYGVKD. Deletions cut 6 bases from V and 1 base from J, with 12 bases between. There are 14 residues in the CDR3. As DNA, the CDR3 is TGTGCCATCAGCTCAGGCGTCCTTAACTATGGCTACACCTTC. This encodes CAISSGVLNYGYTF.

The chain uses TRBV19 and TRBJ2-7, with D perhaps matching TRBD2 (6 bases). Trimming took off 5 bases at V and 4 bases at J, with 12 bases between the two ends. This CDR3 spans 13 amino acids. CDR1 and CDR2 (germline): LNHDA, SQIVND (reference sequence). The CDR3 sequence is CASSESSGYEQYF. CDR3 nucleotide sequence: TGTGCCAGTAGTGAGTCAAGCGGGTACGAGCAGTACTTC.

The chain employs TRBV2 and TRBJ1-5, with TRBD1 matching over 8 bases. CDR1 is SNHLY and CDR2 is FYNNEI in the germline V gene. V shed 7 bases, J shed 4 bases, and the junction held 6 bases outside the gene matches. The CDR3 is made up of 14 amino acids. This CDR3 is CASTRQGINQPQHF. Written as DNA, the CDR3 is TGTGCCAGCACCCGACAGGGGATAAATCAGCCCCAGCATTTT.